Detailed here is one TCR beta chain. These data belong to a study of blood T cell repertoires in COVID-19. Germline values: CDR1 MNHEY, CDR2 SMNVEV (reference sequence). The CDR3 runs to 13 residues. The ends were cut back, 3 bases at V and 2 bases at J, with 8 bases in the middle. Assay used: immunoSEQ multiplex PCR; TCRdb lists only in-frame clones, some missing. The repertoire holds nearly 350,000 clones, with about nine tenths as singletons. The source material was peripheral blood. This sequence joins TRBV27 and TRBJ2-7; D perhaps matches TRBD2 (6 bases). This receptor was taken from a woman between 65 and 79 years old with COVID-19, enrolled during active disease. CDR3 bases: TGTGCCAGCAGTTTTGGACTAACCTACGAGCAGTACTTC. Its protein is CASSFGLTYEQYF.